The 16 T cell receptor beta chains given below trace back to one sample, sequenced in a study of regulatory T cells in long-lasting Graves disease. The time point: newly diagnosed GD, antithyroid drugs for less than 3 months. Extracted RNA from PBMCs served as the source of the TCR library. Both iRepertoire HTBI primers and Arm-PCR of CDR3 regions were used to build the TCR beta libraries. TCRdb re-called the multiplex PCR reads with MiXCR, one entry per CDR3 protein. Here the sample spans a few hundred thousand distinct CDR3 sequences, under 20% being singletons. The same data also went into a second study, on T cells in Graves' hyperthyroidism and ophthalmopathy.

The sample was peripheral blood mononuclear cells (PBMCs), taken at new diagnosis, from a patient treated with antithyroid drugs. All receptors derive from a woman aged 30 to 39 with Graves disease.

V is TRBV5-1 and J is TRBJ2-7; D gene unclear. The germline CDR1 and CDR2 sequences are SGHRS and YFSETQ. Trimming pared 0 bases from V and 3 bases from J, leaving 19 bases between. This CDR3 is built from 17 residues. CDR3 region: CASSLVPWVTEGYEQYF. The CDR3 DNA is TGCGCCAGCAGCTTGGTTCCCTGGGTCACGGAAGGCTACGAGCAGTACTTC.

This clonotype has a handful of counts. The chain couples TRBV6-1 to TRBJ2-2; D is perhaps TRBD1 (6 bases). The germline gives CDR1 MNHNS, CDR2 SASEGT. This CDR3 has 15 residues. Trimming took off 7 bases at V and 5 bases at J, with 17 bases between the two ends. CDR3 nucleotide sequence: TGTGCCAGCACCGGTGCAGGGGCCCGAACCGGGGAGCTGTTTTTT. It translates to CASTGAGARTGELFF.

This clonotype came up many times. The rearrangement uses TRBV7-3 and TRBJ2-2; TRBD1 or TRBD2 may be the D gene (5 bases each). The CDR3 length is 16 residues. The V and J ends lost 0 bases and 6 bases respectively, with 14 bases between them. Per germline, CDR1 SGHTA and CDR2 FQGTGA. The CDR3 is CASSLTGDLGPGELFF. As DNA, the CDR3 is TGTGCCAGCAGCTTAACTGGGGACCTCGGACCCGGGGAGCTGTTTTTT.

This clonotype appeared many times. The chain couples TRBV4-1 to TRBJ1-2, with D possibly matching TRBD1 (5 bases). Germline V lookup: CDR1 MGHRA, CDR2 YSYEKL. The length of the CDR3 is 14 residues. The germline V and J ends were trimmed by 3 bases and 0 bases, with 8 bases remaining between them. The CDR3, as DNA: TGCGCCAGCAGCCAGCAGACAGCTAACTATGGCTACACCTTC. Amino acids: CASSQQTANYGYTF.

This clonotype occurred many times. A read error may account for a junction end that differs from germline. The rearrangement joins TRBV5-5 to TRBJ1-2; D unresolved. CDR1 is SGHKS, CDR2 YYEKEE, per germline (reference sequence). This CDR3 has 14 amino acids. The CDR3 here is CASSLAGGLTGYTF. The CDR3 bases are TGCGCCAGCAGCTTGGCCGGAGGGTTGACTGGCTACACCTTC.

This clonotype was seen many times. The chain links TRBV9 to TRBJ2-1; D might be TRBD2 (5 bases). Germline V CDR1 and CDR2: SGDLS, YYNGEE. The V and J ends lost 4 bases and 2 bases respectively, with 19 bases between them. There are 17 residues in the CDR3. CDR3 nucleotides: TGTGCCAGCAGCTTCACTCACAATCGAGGGCCCTACAATGAGCAGTTCTTC. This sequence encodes CASSFTHNRGPYNEQFF.

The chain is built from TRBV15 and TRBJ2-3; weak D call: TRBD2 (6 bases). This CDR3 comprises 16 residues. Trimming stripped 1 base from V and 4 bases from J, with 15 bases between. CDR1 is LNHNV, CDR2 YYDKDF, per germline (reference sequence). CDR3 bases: TGTGCCACCAGCAGAGGTACGGGAGTGAGGTCAGATACGCAGTATTTT. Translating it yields CATSRGTGVRSDTQYF.

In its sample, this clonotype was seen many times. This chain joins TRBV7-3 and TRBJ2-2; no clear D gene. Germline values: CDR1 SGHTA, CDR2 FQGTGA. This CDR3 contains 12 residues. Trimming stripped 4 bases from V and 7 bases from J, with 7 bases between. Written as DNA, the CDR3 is TGTGCCAGCAGCTCCCTTAACGGGGAGCTGTTTTTT. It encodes CASSSLNGELFF.

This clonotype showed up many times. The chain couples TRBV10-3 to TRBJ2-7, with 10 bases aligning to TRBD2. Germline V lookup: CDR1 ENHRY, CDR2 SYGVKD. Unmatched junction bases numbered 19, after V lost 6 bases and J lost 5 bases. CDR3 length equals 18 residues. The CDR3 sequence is CAISPRAGGAGGGDEQYF. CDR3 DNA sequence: TGTGCCATCAGCCCCCGAGCGGGGGGGGCCGGCGGAGGGGACGAGCAGTACTTC.

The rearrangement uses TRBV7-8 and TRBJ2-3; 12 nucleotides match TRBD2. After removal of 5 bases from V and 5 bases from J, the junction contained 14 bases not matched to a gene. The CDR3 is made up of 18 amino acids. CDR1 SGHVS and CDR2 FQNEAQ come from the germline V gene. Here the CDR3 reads CASSKAASGGAGGDTQYF. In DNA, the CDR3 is TGTGCCAGCAGCAAAGCGGCTAGCGGGGGGGCGGGGGGAGATACGCAGTATTTT.

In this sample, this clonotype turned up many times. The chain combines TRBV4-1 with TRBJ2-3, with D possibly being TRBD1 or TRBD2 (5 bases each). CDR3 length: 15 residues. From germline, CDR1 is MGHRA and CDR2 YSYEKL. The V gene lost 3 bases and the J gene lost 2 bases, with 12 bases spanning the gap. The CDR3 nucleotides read TGCGCCAGCAGCCAGGGGACCCTCTACACAGATACGCAGTATTTT. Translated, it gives CASSQGTLYTDTQYF.

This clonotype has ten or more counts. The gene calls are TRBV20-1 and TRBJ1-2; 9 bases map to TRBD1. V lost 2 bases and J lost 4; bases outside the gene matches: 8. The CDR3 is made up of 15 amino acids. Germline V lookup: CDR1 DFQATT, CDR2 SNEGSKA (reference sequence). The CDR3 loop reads CSARSGQGSGYGYTF. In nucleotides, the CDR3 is TGCAGTGCTAGATCGGGACAGGGTAGCGGCTATGGCTACACCTTC.

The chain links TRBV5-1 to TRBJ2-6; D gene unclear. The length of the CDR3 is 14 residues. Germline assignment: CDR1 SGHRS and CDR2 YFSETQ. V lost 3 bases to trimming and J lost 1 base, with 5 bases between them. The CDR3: CASSSTSGANVLTF. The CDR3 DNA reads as TGCGCCAGCAGCTCAACATCTGGGGCCAACGTCCTGACTTTC.

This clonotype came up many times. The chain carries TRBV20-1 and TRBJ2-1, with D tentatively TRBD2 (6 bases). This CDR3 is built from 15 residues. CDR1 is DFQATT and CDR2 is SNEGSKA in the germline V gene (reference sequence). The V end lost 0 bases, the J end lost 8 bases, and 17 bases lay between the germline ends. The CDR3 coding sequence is TGCAGTGCTAGAGATCGGGGGATTCCCTTCTATGAGCAGTTCTTC. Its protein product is CSARDRGIPFYEQFF.

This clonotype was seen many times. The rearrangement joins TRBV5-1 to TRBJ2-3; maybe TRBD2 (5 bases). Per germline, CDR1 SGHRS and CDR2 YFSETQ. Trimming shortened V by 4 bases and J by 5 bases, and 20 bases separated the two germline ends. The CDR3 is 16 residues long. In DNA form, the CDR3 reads TGCGCCAGCAGCCAGGTAGGGAGCACGCAAGGAGATACGCAGTATTTT. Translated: CASSQVGSTQGDTQYF.

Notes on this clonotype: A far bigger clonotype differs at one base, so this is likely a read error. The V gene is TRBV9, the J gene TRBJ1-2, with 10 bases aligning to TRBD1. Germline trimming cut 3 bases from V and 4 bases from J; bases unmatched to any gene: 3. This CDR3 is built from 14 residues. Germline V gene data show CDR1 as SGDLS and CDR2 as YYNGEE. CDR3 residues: CASSARDRGYGYTF. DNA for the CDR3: TGTGCCAGCAGCGCCCGGGACAGGGGCTATGGCTACACCTTC.